A selection of T cell receptor beta chains follows, all from one sample in a study of T cell responses to AZD1222 COVID-19 vaccine. TCRdb keeps only in-frame clones here, not all; method: immunoSEQ multiplex PCR. This repertoire shows 250,000 to 300,000 clones, approximately 94% found once; its top ten account for 0.55%. Sequencing used peripheral blood, obtained 28 days after the second AZD1222 dose. Receptors originate from an adult who received the AZD1222 COVID-19 vaccine. Each CDR3 is given with its conserved first and last residue. A D gene is named only where the DNA matches it firmly. Rows give clone size only sometimes, using once, few, many, or a class for an expanded clone.

>TRBV2|-|-|TRBJ1-5
CASRIDGGLDQPQHF
TGTGCCAGCAGAATCGACGGGGGCTTGGATCAGCCCCAGCATTTT
>TRBV5-6|TRBD1|-|TRBJ1-1
CASRQQGARNTEAFF
TGTGCCAGCAGACAACAGGGGGCGCGGAACACTGAAGCTTTCTTT
>TRBV6-2/TRBV6-3|-|-|TRBJ1-2
CASSHRGATYGYTF
TGTGCCAGCAGTCACCGAGGGGCCACCTATGGCTACACCTTC
>TRBV7-9|TRBD2|-|TRBJ2-7
CASSSPTVGGYPYEQYF
TGTGCCAGCAGTTCGCCCACGGTGGGAGGGTACCCCTACGAGCAGTACTTC
>TRBV3-1/TRBV3-2|TRBD1|-|TRBJ1-1
CASSQGRWSGGLNTEAFF
TGTGCCAGCAGCCAAGGTCGGTGGTCAGGGGGTTTAAACACTGAAGCTTTCTTT
>TRBV5-4|TRBD2|once|TRBJ2-1
CASSGGERQFF
TGTGCCAGCAGCGGGGGGGAACGGCAGTTCTTC
>TRBV3-1/TRBV3-2|-|-|TRBJ1-5
CASSQRDQPQHF
TGTGCCAGCAGCCAACGTGATCAGCCCCAGCATTTT
>TRBV5-1|-|-|TRBJ1-2
CASSPEGAARGYTF
TGCGCCAGCAGCCCAGAAGGGGCCGCTCGGGGCTACACCTTC
>TRBV2|-|-|TRBJ1-2
CASSGGQGNYGYTF
TGTGCCAGCAGTGGGGGGCAGGGGAACTATGGCTACACCTTC
>TRBV28|-|-|TRBJ2-7
CASSAPGAPEQYF
TGTGCCAGCAGTGCCCCGGGGGCGCCGGAGCAGTACTTC
>TRBV28|-|-|TRBJ1-2
CASSAQGAGYTF
TGTGCCAGCAGCGCACAGGGTGCTGGCTACACCTTC
>TRBV3-1/TRBV3-2|-|-|TRBJ2-3
CASSQDSTDTQYF
TGTGCCAGCAGCCAAGATAGCACAGATACGCAGTATTTT
>TRBV19|-|-|TRBJ2-7
CASSIDKGYEQYF
TGTGCCAGTAGTATAGATAAGGGCTACGAGCAGTACTTC
>TRBV2|-|-|TRBJ1-5
CASSFSGTTNQPQHF
TGTGCCAGCAGTTTCTCCGGGACAACCAATCAGCCCCAGCATTTT
>TRBV29-1|-|-|TRBJ1-2
CSVVDGPYGYTF
TGCAGCGTTGTTGACGGACCCTATGGCTACACCTTC
>TRBV7-9|-|-|TRBJ2-2
CASSLGPGLAIGELFF
TGTGCCAGCAGCTTAGGCCCCGGGCTAGCAATCGGGGAGCTGTTTTTT
>TRBV7-9|-|once|TRBJ2-1
CASSVRTEQFF
TGTGCCAGCAGCGTGAGAACTGAGCAGTTCTTC
>TRBV30|-|-|TRBJ2-4
CAWSVPGAPLAKNIQYF
TGTGCCTGGAGTGTACCCGGGGCCCCTCTAGCCAAAAACATTCAGTACTTC
>TRBV28|TRBD2|-|TRBJ2-2
CASSPQRAGGPVGELFF
TGTGCCAGCAGTCCTCAACGGGCGGGAGGGCCGGTCGGGGAGCTGTTTTTT
>TRBV15|-|-|TRBJ1-1
CATSRGGTEAFF
TGTGCCACCAGCAGAGGGGGGACTGAAGCTTTCTTT
>TRBV10-3|-|-|TRBJ1-4
CAISEGAREKLFF
TGTGCCATCAGTGAGGGGGCGCGGGAAAAACTGTTTTTT
>TRBV5-1|TRBD1|-|TRBJ1-1
CASSLGSPGQGRWNTEAFF
TGCGCCAGCAGCTTGGGGTCCCCGGGACAGGGGCGGTGGAACACTGAAGCTTTCTTT
>TRBV27|-|-|TRBJ1-5
CASSWAGDQQPQHF
TGTGCCAGCAGTTGGGCAGGGGATCAACAGCCCCAGCATTTT
>TRBV6-5|-|once|TRBJ1-4
CASTSWGEKLFF
TGTGCCAGCACCTCCTGGGGGGAAAAACTGTTTTTT
>TRBV11-2|TRBD2|-|TRBJ2-5
CASSLGRRLAGGRETQYF
TGTGCCAGCAGCTTAGGTCGGCGGCTAGCGGGGGGGCGAGAGACCCAGTACTTC
>TRBV7-4|-|-|TRBJ1-5
CASTRGWGAKPQHF
TGTGCCAGCACCCGGGGGTGGGGGGCGAAGCCCCAGCATTTT
>TRBV2|TRBD2|once|TRBJ2-3
CASTVAGRPPGDTQYF
TGTGCCAGCACCGTAGCGGGGCGGCCCCCTGGGGATACGCAGTATTTT
>TRBV19|-|-|TRBJ1-3
CASMEHSGNTIYF
TGTGCCAGTATGGAGCACTCTGGAAACACCATATATTTT
>TRBV6-5|-|-|TRBJ2-6
CASSYSARGANVLTF
TGTGCCAGCAGTTACTCAGCCCGTGGGGCCAACGTCCTGACTTTC
>TRBV5-4|-|-|TRBJ1-4
CASSLTTGPYEKLFF
TGTGCCAGCAGCCTGACGACAGGTCCTTACGAAAAACTGTTTTTT
>TRBV19|TRBD2|-|TRBJ2-1
CATAGLAGGPGGNEQFF
TGTGCCACCGCGGGACTAGCGGGAGGACCGGGGGGGAATGAGCAGTTCTTC
>TRBV3-1/TRBV3-2|-|-|TRBJ1-6
CASSPVGQTSSYNSPLHF
TGTGCCAGCAGCCCTGTCGGACAGACGAGCTCCTATAATTCACCCCTCCACTTT
>TRBV24-1|-|-|TRBJ2-5
CATGEGAQETQYF
TGTGCCACCGGCGAAGGGGCCCAAGAGACCCAGTACTTC
>TRBV7-9|TRBD1|many|TRBJ2-7
CASSYPTGALYEQYF
TGTGCCAGCAGCTATCCGACAGGGGCCCTCTACGAGCAGTACTTC
>TRBV9|-|-|TRBJ2-7
CASSVEADNYEQYF
TGTGCCAGCAGCGTAGAGGCGGACAACTACGAGCAGTACTTC
>TRBV10-2|-|-|TRBJ1-6
CASSESRREAYNSPLHF
TGCGCCAGCAGTGAGTCGAGAAGGGAGGCCTATAATTCACCCCTCCACTTT
>TRBV19|-|-|TRBJ1-2
CASSSYRDRGYTF
TGTGCCAGTAGTAGCTACAGGGACCGTGGCTACACCTTC
>TRBV19|-|-|TRBJ1-1
CASSSQTGTEAFF
TGTGCCAGTAGTTCCCAGACAGGCACTGAAGCTTTCTTT
>TRBV9|TRBD2|few|TRBJ2-1
CASSPGWTSGYNEQFF
TGTGCCAGCAGCCCAGGGTGGACTAGCGGTTACAATGAGCAGTTCTTC
>TRBV27|-|-|TRBJ1-6
CASSFNDSPLHF
TGTGCCAGCAGTTTCAATGATTCACCCCTCCACTTT
>TRBV5-1|-|-|TRBJ1-2
CASSLTQEAYGYTF
TGCGCCAGCAGCTTGACCCAGGAAGCCTATGGCTACACCTTC
>TRBV16|TRBD1|-|TRBJ1-5
CASSQGQGQQPQHF
TGTGCCAGCAGCCAAGGACAGGGCCAACAGCCCCAGCATTTT
>TRBV7-2|TRBD1|-|TRBJ1-5
CASSSDRGYQPQHF
TGTGCCAGCAGCTCGGACAGGGGGTATCAGCCCCAGCATTTT
>TRBV7-9|-|-|TRBJ2-3
CASSFQPDTQYF
TGTGCCAGCAGCTTCCAACCAGATACGCAGTATTTT
>TRBV5-1|-|-|TRBJ1-2
CASSLIAGADGYTF
TGCGCCAGCAGCTTGATTGCCGGGGCTGATGGCTACACCTTC
>TRBV19|-|once|TRBJ1-1
CASSTSWGTEAFF
TGTGCCAGTAGTACCTCTTGGGGCACTGAAGCTTTCTTT